This record covers a single T cell receptor (beta chain). Clones were read by immunoSEQ multiplex PCR, and TCRdb kept only the in-frame ones, dropping some. The sample has 100,000 or so clones, around 95% seen once. This specimen belongs to a study of technical replicates of blood from a few donors. The length of the CDR3 is 14 residues. Trimming removed 4 bases from V and 1 base from J, with 11 bases in between. Germline V gene data show CDR1 as SGDLS and CDR2 as YYNGEE. This chain joins TRBV9 and TRBJ1-1; no reliable D call. The source material was T cells isolated from PBMCs. The TCR originated in a human donor in good health. Here the CDR3 reads CASSPRRANTEAFF. DNA for the CDR3: TGTGCCAGCAGCCCCCGAAGAGCGAACACTGAAGCTTTCTTT. The full variable domain, with the rest looked up from reference TRBV9 and TRBJ1-1, is DSGVTQTPKHLITATGQRVTLRCSPRSGDLSVYWYQQSLDQGLQFLIQYYNGEERAKGNILERFSAQQFPDLHSELNLSSLELGDSALYFCASSPRRANTEAFFGQGTRLTVV.